This T cell receptor beta chain was observed in a study of technical replicates of blood from four donors. TCRdb's table, derived via immunoSEQ multiplex PCR, lists solely in-frame clones and lacks some. The table includes approximately 73,000 clones, approximately 93% detected once. CDR3 length: 16 residues. With 1 base clipped from V and 0 bases from J, the junction kept 3 bases outside the gene matches. Germline V gene data show CDR1 as LNHDA and CDR2 as SQIVND (reference sequence). Sequences were obtained from T cells isolated from PBMCs. The chain joins TRBV19 to TRBJ2-7; 10 positions agree with TRBD2. The sequence was obtained from a human donor in good health. The CDR3 region is CASSIAPSGSSYEQYF. The DNA for the CDR3 is TGTGCCAGTAGTATAGCTCCTAGCGGGAGCTCCTACGAGCAGTACTTC.